This T cell receptor beta chain appears in the sequencing data of a study of lymphopenia after photon versus proton radiotherapy. Study-level results: Relative stability marked proton patients; photon patients lost diversity and naive cells.

The table came from immunoSEQ multiplex PCR; TCRdb's copy has only in-frame clones and leaves some out. The sample holds tens of thousands of clones; approximately 90% are singletons and the top ten take roughly 3%. This clone was counted only a few times. The antigen is not known. The CDR3 is 15 amino acids. The V gene's germline CDR1 is SEHNR and CDR2 FQNEAQ (reference sequence). Between the trimmed V and J ends, which lost 2 bases and 2 bases, there was a span of 10 bases. Source: peripheral blood, taken from a patient treated with photon-based radiotherapy. This clonotype originated in a woman between 65 and 79 years old with pancreatic cancer. This rearrangement joins TRBV7-9 to TRBJ1-3; D ambiguous. DNA for the CDR3: TGTGCCAGCAGCTTACTACAGACTGCTGGAAACACCATATATTTT. The encoded protein is CASSLLQTAGNTIYF.